This entry describes one T cell receptor beta chain. The sample comes from a study of blood T cell repertoires in COVID-19. Study at large: Whether acute or convalescent, the COVID-19 samples came from the United States, Italy and Spain. From T cells, B-cell-depleted T cells, or PBMCs came the material, which was cDNA or gDNA.

Original methodology: Reference gene primer amplification yielded estimated nucleated cell counts. Libraries were prepared by immunoSEQ multiplex PCR; TCRdb keeps only in-frame clonotypes and omits some of them. That table is the source of V, J and clone size, and D and trimming were worked out from the DNA. Found here are about 230,000 clones, roughly 76% of them singletons; the top ten hold roughly 7.4%. While infection was still active, Seattle patients were enrolled and then followed longitudinally. Trimming shortened V by 10 bases and J by 2 bases, and 18 bases separated the two germline ends. Germline CDR1 MNHEY, CDR2 SVGAGI. The CDR3 consists of 15 residues.

This chain joins TRBV6-5 and TRBJ1-5; possible D gene TRBD1, 6 bases. The sequenced sample was peripheral blood. This receptor was taken from a woman of 80 years or more with COVID-19, enrolled during active disease. Written as DNA, the CDR3 is TGTGCCACCCGGACAGCCACCTATGGCAATCAGCCCCAGCATTTT. As protein: CATRTATYGNQPQHF.